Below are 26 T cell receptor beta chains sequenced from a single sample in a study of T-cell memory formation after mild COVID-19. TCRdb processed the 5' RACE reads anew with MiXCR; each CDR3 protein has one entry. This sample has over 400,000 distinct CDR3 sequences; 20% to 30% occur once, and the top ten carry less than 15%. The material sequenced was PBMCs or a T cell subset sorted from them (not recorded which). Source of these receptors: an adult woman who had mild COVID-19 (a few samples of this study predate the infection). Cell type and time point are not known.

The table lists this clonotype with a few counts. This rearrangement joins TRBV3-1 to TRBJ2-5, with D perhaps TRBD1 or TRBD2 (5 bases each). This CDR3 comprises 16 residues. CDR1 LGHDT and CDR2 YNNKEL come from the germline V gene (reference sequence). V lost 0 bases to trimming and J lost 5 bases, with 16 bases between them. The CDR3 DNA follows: TGTGCCAGCAGCCAAGAGGGGACCACCTTGTGGGAGACCCAGTACTTC. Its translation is CASSQEGTTLWETQYF.

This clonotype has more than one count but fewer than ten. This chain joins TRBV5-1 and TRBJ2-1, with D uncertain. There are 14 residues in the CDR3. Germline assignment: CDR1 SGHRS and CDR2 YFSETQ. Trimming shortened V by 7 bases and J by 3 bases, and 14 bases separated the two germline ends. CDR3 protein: CASLPEPHYNEQFF. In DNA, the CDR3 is TGCGCCAGCCTGCCTGAACCCCACTACAATGAGCAGTTCTTC.

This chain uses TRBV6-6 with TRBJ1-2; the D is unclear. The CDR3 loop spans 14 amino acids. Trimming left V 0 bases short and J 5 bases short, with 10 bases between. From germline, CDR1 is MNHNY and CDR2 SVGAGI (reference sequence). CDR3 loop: CASSYSLDPYGYTF. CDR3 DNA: TGTGCCAGCAGTTACTCCTTAGATCCGTATGGCTACACCTTC.

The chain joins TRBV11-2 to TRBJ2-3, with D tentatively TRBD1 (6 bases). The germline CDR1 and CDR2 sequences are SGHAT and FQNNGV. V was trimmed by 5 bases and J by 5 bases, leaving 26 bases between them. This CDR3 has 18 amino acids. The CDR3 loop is CASSLGNRAPESGDTQYF. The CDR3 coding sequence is TGTGCCAGCAGCCTTGGCAACAGGGCTCCTGAATCGGGAGATACGCAGTATTTT.

The CDR3 DNA is TGTGCCAGCAGCGCACCTAGCGGGGGGTACGAGCAAGATTACACAGATACGCAGTATTTT. Its translation is CASSAPSGGYEQDYTDTQYF. The V and J genes are TRBV5-5 and TRBJ2-3; 11 bases match TRBD2. Per germline, CDR1 SGHKS and CDR2 YYEKEE (reference sequence). CDR3 length: 20 amino acids. V trimming: 4 bases; J trimming: 2 bases; junction bases outside the gene matches: 18. Complete variable domain (other parts from reference TRBV5-5 and TRBJ2-3): DAGVTQSPTHLIKTRGQQVTLRCSPISGHKSVSWYQQVLGQGPQFIFQYYEKEERGRGNFPDRFSARQFPNYSSELNVNALLLGDSALYLCASSAPSGGYEQDYTDTQYFGPGTRLTVL.

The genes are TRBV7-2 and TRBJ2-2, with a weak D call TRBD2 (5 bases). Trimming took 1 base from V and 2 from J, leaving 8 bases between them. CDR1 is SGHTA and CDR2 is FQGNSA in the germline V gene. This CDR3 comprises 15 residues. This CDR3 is CASSLGLANTGELFF. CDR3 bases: TGTGCCAGCAGCTTAGGGCTAGCAAACACCGGGGAGCTGTTTTTT.

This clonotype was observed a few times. Here the CDR3 reads CASSPPSGASTDTQYF. Here the CDR3 DNA reads TGCGCCAGCAGTCCTCCTAGCGGGGCTAGCACAGATACGCAGTATTTT. V usage is TRBV5-1 and J usage is TRBJ2-3, with TRBD2 identical over 9 bases. This CDR3 spans 16 amino acids. Germline V gene data show CDR1 as SGHRS and CDR2 as YFSETQ. V dropped 5 bases and J dropped 0; count of bases not matched to a gene: 7.

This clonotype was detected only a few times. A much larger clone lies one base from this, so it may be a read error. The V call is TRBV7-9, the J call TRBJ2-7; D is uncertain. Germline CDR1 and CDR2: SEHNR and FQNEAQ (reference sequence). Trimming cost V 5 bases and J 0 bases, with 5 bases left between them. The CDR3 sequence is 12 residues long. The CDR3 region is CASSQFSYEQYF. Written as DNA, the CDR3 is TGTGCCAGCAGCCAGTTCTCCTACGAGCAGTACTTC.

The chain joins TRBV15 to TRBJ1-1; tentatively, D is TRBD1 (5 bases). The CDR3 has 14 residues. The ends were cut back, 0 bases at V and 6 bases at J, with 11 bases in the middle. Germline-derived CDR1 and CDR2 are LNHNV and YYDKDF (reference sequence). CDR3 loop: CATSRERGPPEAFF. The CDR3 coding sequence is TGTGCCACCAGCAGAGAACGGGGACCCCCTGAAGCTTTCTTT.

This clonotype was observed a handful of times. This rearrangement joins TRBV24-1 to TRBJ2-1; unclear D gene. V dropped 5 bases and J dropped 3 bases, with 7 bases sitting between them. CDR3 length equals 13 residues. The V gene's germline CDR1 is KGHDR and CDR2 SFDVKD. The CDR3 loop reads CATSVADYNEQFF. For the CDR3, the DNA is TGTGCCACCAGTGTGGCGGACTACAATGAGCAGTTCTTC.

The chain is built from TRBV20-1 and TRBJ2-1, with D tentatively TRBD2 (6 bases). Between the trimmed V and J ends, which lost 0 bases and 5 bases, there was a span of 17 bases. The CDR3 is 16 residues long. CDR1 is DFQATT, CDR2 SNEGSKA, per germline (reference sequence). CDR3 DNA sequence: TGCAGTGCTAGAGATTTAGGTGGCGGGATGAACAATGAGCAGTTCTTC. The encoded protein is CSARDLGGGMNNEQFF.

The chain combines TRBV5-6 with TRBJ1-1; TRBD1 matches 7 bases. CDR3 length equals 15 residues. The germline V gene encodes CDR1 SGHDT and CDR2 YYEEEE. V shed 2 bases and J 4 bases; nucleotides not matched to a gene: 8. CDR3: CASSFMEGASTEAFF. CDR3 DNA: TGTGCCAGCAGCTTTATGGAGGGGGCTTCCACTGAAGCTTTCTTT.

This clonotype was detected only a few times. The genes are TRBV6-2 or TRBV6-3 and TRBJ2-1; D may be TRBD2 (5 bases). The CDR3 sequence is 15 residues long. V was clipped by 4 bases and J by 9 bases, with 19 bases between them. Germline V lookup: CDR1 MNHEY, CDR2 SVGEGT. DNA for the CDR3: TGTGCCAGCAGTTTCCCGGGAACGGTTACTCCTGAGCAGTTCTTC. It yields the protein CASSFPGTVTPEQFF.

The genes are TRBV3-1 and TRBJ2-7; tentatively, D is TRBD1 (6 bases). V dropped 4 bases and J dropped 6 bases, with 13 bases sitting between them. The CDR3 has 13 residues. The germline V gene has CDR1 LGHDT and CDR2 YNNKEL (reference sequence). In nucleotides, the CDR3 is TGTGCCAGCAGCCGCCTCCAGGGGATCGAGCAGTACTTC. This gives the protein CASSRLQGIEQYF.

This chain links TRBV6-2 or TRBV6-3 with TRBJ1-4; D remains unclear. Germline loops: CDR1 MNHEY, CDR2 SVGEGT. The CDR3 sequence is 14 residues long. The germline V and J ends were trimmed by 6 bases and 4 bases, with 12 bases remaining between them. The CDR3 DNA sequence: TGTGCCAGCAGCCTATTACGTGGTAATGAAAAACTGTTTTTT. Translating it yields CASSLLRGNEKLFF.

The CDR3 reads CASRLDGFSSYEQYF. The CDR3 DNA follows: TGTGCCAGCAGACTCGACGGCTTCAGCTCCTACGAGCAGTACTTC. This chain connects TRBV28 to TRBJ2-7; D is ambiguous. Germline values: CDR1 MDHEN, CDR2 SYDVKM. The germline V and J ends were trimmed by 6 bases and 0 bases, with 15 bases remaining between them. The CDR3 covers 15 residues.

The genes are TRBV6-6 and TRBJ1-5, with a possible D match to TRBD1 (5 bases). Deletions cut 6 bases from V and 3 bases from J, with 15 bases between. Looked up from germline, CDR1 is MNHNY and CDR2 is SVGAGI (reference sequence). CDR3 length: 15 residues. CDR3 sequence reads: CASSIGQAPNQPQHF. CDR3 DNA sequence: TGTGCCAGCAGCATAGGACAAGCACCCAATCAGCCCCAGCATTTT.

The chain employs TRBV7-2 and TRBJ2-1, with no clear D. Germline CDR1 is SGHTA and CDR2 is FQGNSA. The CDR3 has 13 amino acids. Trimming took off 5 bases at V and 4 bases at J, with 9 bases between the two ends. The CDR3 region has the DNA TGTGCCAGCAGCCGGAACTATTACAATGAGCAGTTCTTC. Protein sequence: CASSRNYYNEQFF.

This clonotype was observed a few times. The CDR3 region is CASSLGTGGGEKLFF. CDR3 in DNA: TGCGCCAGCAGCTTGGGGACAGGGGGCGGTGAAAAACTGTTTTTT. The chain joins TRBV5-1 to TRBJ1-4; 11 nucleotides line up with TRBD1. The V and J ends lost 0 bases and 7 bases, in that order; junction bases with no gene match: 2. Per the germline V gene, CDR1 is SGHRS and CDR2 is YFSETQ. This CDR3 is 15 amino acids long.

The CDR3 region has the DNA TGTGCCAGCAGTGGACAGGGTACCCACGCAGATACGCAGTATTTT. Its translation is CASSGQGTHADTQYF. The chain carries TRBV2 and TRBJ2-3; 7 bases are a match to TRBD1. This CDR3 is built from 15 residues. Looked up from germline, CDR1 is SNHLY and CDR2 is FYNNEI. V was pared by 4 bases and J by 4 bases, with 8 bases of the junction left unmatched.

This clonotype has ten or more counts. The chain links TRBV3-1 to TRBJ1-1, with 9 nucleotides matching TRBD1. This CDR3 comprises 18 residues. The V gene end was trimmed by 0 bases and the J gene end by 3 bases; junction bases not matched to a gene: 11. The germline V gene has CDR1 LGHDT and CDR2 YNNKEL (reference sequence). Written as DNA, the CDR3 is TGTGCCAGCAGCCAAGATCCGGACAGGGGCGTTCGGGACACTGAAGCTTTCTTT. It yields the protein CASSQDPDRGVRDTEAFF.

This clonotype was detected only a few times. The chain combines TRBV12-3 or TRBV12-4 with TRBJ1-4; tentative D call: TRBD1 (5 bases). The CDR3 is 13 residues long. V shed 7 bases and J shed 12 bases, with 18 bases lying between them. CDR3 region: CASNPLGGRQLFF. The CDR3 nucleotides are TGTGCCAGCAACCCCCTCGGGGGGAGGCAACTGTTTTTT.

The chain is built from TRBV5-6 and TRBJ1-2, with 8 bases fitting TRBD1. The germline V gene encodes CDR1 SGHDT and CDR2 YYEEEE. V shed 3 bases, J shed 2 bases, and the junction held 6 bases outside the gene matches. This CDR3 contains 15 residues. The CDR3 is CASSSRGLINYGYTF. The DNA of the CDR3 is TGTGCCAGCAGCTCCAGGGGGCTCATAAACTATGGCTACACCTTC.

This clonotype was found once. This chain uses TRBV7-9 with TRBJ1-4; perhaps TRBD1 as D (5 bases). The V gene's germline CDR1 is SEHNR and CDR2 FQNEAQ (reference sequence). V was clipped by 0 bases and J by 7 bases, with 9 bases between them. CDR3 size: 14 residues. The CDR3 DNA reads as TGTGCCAGCAGCTTAGCAGGGACTGGTGAAAAACTGTTTTTT. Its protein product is CASSLAGTGEKLFF. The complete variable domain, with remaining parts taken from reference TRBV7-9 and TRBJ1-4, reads DTGVSQNPRHKITKRGQNVTFRCDPISEHNRLYWYRQTLGQGPEFLTYFQNEAQLEKSRLLSDRFSAERPKGSFSTLEIQRTEQGDSAMYLCASSLAGTGEKLFFGSGTQLSVL.

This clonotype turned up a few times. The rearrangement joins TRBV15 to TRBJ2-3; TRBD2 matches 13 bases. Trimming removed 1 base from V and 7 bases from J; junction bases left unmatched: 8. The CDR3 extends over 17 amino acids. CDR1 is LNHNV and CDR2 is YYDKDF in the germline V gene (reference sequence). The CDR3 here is CATSRGTSGGIRYTQYF. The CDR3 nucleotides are TGTGCCACCAGCAGAGGGACTAGCGGGGGTATACGATATACGCAGTATTTT.

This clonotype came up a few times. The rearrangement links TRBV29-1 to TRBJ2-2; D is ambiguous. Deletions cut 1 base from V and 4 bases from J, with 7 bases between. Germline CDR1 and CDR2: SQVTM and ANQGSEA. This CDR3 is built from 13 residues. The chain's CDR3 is CSVEGGFTGELFF. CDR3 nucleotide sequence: TGCAGCGTTGAAGGGGGTTTCACCGGGGAGCTGTTTTTT.